This is a list of T cell receptor beta chains from one sample in a study of blood T cells in healthy people across ages. TCRdb fed the 5' RACE reads into MiXCR, producing one record per CDR3 protein. This sample has around 940,000 distinct CDR3 sequences, with roughly half found just once. Material for sequencing was blood. Receptor source: a woman aged 60 to 75 in good health. The CDR3 runs from the conserved cysteine through the conserved F or W. Each record gives: V gene, clone size, J gene, D gene, CDR3 DNA, CDR3 protein. The D gene is left open where the match is weak. Some rows mark clone size as missing; the rest say once, few, many or name a class of expanded clone.

TRBV12-3/TRBV12-4	NA	TRBJ1-6	NA	TGTGCCAGCAGTTTACCCAGGGCCGGTTCACCCCTCCACTTT	CASSLPRAGSPLHF
TRBV2	NA	TRBJ2-7	NA	TGTGCCAGCAAACCGGGGCCCGCTGTCGACGAGCAGTACTTC	CASKPGPAVDEQYF
TRBV5-1	NA	TRBJ2-7	TRBD2	TGCGCCAGCAATCCCGGGGGGATTATAACCTACGAGCAGTACTTC	CASNPGGIITYEQYF
TRBV2	NA	TRBJ2-7	NA	TGTGCCAGCAGTGACGTGATTTCCACCTACGAGCAGTACTTC	CASSDVISTYEQYF
TRBV2	NA	TRBJ2-7	NA	TGTGCCAGCAGACCCGGGACCGTATGGAGCCAGTACTTC	CASRPGTVWSQYF
TRBV20-1	NA	TRBJ2-3	NA	TGCAGTGCGGAAGAGGTAGGGCTGGGAGGAGATACGCAGTATTTT	CSAEEVGLGGDTQYF
TRBV27	NA	TRBJ2-3	TRBD2	TGTGCCAGCAGTTTAAGGGGACTAGCGATCAGCACAGATACGCAGTATTTT	CASSLRGLAISTDTQYF
TRBV12-3/TRBV12-4	NA	TRBJ2-7	TRBD1	TGTGCCAGCAGTTTCCCCCCAGGGGGCATCTACGAGCAGTACTTC	CASSFPPGGIYEQYF
TRBV7-2	NA	TRBJ2-3	NA	TGTGCCAGCAGCATCCAACTAGGAGCGGCGGCAGATACGCAGTATTTT	CASSIQLGAAADTQYF
TRBV4-1	few	TRBJ2-7	NA	TGCGCCAGCAGCCAATTCCCCCTTTCCTACGAGCAGTACTTC	CASSQFPLSYEQYF
TRBV2	few	TRBJ1-4	NA	TGTGCCAGTTCCGGGACATCTGAAAAACTGTTTTTT	CASSGTSEKLFF
TRBV27	NA	TRBJ1-2	NA	TGTGCCAGCAAAGCCGACGGTCTAGGCTATGGCTACACCTTC	CASKADGLGYGYTF
TRBV20-1	NA	TRBJ2-1	TRBD2	TGCAGTGCTAGAGATCCCTTTGTAGTGGGGACTAGCGGGAGTAGGGACAATGAGCAGTTCTTC	CSARDPFVVGTSGSRDNEQFF
TRBV4-2	few	TRBJ2-2	NA	TGTGCCAGCAGCCAAGACGGGACGAACAACGGGGAGCTGTTTTTT	CASSQDGTNNGELFF
TRBV12-3/TRBV12-4	many	TRBJ2-5	NA	TGTGCCAGCAGTCCCGACAACCAAGAGACCCAGTACTTC	CASSPDNQETQYF
TRBV7-2	few	TRBJ2-3	TRBD2	TGTGCCAGCAGCTTAGGGACTAGTAGATTTTACACAGATACGCAGTATTTT	CASSLGTSRFYTDTQYF
TRBV12-3/TRBV12-4	few	TRBJ2-3	TRBD2	TGTGCCAGCAGCTTACGGGAGGGCCACACAGATACGCAGTATTTT	CASSLREGHTDTQYF
TRBV25-1	NA	TRBJ2-7	TRBD1	TGTGCCAGCAGTGATTTTGGGACAGGGTACAGCTCCTACGAGCAGTACTTC	CASSDFGTGYSSYEQYF
TRBV27	few	TRBJ2-7	TRBD2	TGTGCCAGCAGTTCCGGGACTAGCGGGAACGAGCAGTACTTC	CASSSGTSGNEQYF
TRBV29-1	NA	TRBJ2-6	TRBD1	TGCAGCGTTGCTGGGACAGGGAAAAGCTCTGGGGCCAACGTCCTGACTTTC	CSVAGTGKSSGANVLTF
TRBV7-2	NA	TRBJ2-5	NA	TGTGCCAGCAGCGTAAGGGTATTCGAGACCCAGTACTTC	CASSVRVFETQYF
TRBV20-1	NA	TRBJ2-1	TRBD2	TGCAGAAATACTAGCGGGACCGAGAAATCGGGGCAGTTCTTC	CRNTSGTEKSGQFF
TRBV29-1	NA	TRBJ2-3	NA	TGCAGCGTTGATACGCAGTATTTT	CSVDTQYF